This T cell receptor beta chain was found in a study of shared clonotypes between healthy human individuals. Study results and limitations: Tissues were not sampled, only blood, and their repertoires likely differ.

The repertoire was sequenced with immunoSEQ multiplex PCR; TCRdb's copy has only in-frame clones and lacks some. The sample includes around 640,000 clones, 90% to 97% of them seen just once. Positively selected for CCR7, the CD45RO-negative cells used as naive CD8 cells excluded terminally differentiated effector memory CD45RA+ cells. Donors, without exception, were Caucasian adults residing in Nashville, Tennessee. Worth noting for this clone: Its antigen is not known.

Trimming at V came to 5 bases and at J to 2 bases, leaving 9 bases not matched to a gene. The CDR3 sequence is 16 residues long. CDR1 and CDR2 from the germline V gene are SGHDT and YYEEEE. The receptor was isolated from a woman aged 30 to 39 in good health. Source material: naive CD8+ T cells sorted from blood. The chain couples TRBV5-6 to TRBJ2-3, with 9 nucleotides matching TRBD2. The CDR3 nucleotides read TGTGCCAGCAGTTTCCTGACTAGCGGAAACACAGATACGCAGTATTTT. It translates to CASSFLTSGNTDTQYF. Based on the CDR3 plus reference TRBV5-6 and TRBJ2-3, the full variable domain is DAGVTQSPTHLIKTRGQQVTLRCSPKSGHDTVSWYQQALGQGPQFIFQYYEEEERQRGNFPDRFSGHQFPNYSSELNVNALLLGDSALYLCASSFLTSGNTDTQYFGPGTRLTVL.